The 28 T cell receptor beta chains presented below share a single source sample, sequenced in a study of regulatory T cells in long-lasting Graves disease. The time point here: newly diagnosed GD, antithyroid drugs for less than 3 months. PBMCs were the source of the RNA used for TCR sequencing. The authors built TCR beta libraries using iRepertoire HTBI primers and Arm-PCR of CDR3 regions. One entry per CDR3 protein results from TCRdb running MiXCR on the multiplex PCR reads. The table shows roughly 610,000 distinct CDR3 sequences, with more than 15% occurring only once. These sequences were also reported in another study, on T cells in Graves' hyperthyroidism and ophthalmopathy.

The sequencing used peripheral blood mononuclear cells (PBMCs), collected at new diagnosis, from a patient treated with antithyroid drugs. The receptors originated from a man aged 18 to 29 with Graves disease.

The chain employs TRBV28 and TRBJ2-7, with D maybe TRBD1 (6 bases). Trimming removed 1 base at V and 0 bases at J, with 10 bases between. The CDR3 has 15 amino acids. CDR1 and CDR2 from the germline V gene are MDHEN and SYDVKM. The CDR3 DNA follows: TGTGCCAGCAGTTTATCGGACAGATACTCCTACGAGCAGTACTTC. Its protein product is CASSLSDRYSYEQYF.

This clonotype was observed many times. CDR3 sequence (DNA): TGCAGTGCTAGAGCTCCTAGCGGGAGGGCCATTGAGCAGTTCTTC. It is translated as CSARAPSGRAIEQFF. The chain recombines TRBV20-1 with TRBJ2-1; 12 bases are shared with TRBD2. CDR1 is DFQATT and CDR2 is SNEGSKA in the germline V gene (reference sequence). The CDR3 length is 15 residues. Germline trimming cut 1 base from V and 9 bases from J; bases unmatched to any gene: 7.

This clonotype was detected many times. The genes are TRBV7-3 and TRBJ2-2; 7 nucleotides match TRBD2. V shed 5 bases, J shed 6 bases, and the junction held 3 bases outside the gene matches. Germline CDR1 is SGHTA and CDR2 is FQGTGA. The CDR3 spans 13 residues. The CDR3 loop is CASSPGLAGELFF. CDR3 nucleotides: TGTGCCAGCAGCCCTGGACTAGCCGGGGAGCTGTTTTTT. The full variable domain, rest sourced from reference TRBV7-3 and TRBJ2-2, is GAGVSQTPSNKVTEKGKYVELRCDPISGHTALYWYRQSLGQGPEFLIYFQGTGAADDSGLPNDRFFAVRPEGSVSTLKIQRTERGDSAVYLCASSPGLAGELFFGEGSRLTVL.

This sequence joins TRBV3-1 and TRBJ2-7; D may be TRBD2 (5 bases). V was cut by 1 base and J by 3 bases, with 16 bases left in between. The CDR3 has 16 amino acids. Germline loops: CDR1 LGHDT, CDR2 YNNKEL (reference sequence). CDR3 loop: CASSQVGERIGYEQYF. CDR3 DNA sequence: TGTGCCAGCAGCCAAGTAGGAGAGCGGATCGGCTACGAGCAGTACTTC.

The chain joins TRBV14 to TRBJ2-7; TRBD2 might be the D (6 bases). V was clipped by 4 bases and J by 6 bases, with 19 bases between them. This CDR3 contains 15 residues. Germline V gives CDR1 SGHDN, CDR2 FVKESK. The chain's CDR3 is CASSPVPLSSAEQYF. The CDR3 DNA reads as TGTGCCAGCAGCCCCGTACCCCTGTCTAGCGCCGAGCAGTACTTC.

There are many counts of this clonotype. The chain joins TRBV14 to TRBJ1-2; D is ambiguous. Germline CDR1 SGHDN, CDR2 FVKESK. The CDR3 extends over 14 amino acids. The V and J ends lost 5 bases and 4 bases respectively, with 14 bases between them. Written as DNA, the CDR3 is TGTGCCAGCAGCTCAACGACGGACTCCTATGGCTACACCTTC. Translation: CASSSTTDSYGYTF.

This clonotype has a count of ten or more. The gene calls are TRBV7-8 and TRBJ1-3; D gene ambiguous. This CDR3 is 16 amino acids long. The germline V gene encodes CDR1 SGHVS and CDR2 FQNEAQ. With 1 base removed from V and 0 bases from J, the gap between germline ends came to 10 bases. Here the CDR3 DNA reads TGTGCCAGCAGCTTAGGAAGGCGCCGCTCTGGAAACACCATATATTTT. This gives the protein CASSLGRRRSGNTIYF.

In this sample, this clonotype turned up a few times. The chain has TRBV6-4 and TRBJ1-5, with 10 bases that match TRBD1. J was trimmed by 2 bases and V by 0 bases; bases with no gene match: 7. CDR3 size: 18 residues. The germline V gene encodes CDR1 MRHNA and CDR2 SNTAGT. The CDR3, as DNA: TGTGCCAGCAGTGACTCGAGAGTAGGGACAGGGGGCAATCAGCCCCAGCATTTT. This codes for CASSDSRVGTGGNQPQHF.

V gene TRBV2 combines with J gene TRBJ1-5, with 9 bases matching TRBD1. The V segment lost 6 bases and the J segment 7 bases; nucleotides outside the gene matches: 10. CDR1 and CDR2 from the germline V gene are SNHLY and FYNNEI. The CDR3 is made up of 15 amino acids. For the CDR3, the DNA is TGTGCCAGCAGGGACAGGGGTCCGGTCAGCCAGCCCCAGCATTTT. This codes for CASRDRGPVSQPQHF.

There are a few counts of this clonotype. One base away lies a much larger clone, so this may be a sequencing read error. The gene calls are TRBV28 and TRBJ2-7, with TRBD2 identical over 12 bases. The CDR3 contains 15 residues. V dropped 3 bases and J dropped 5; count of bases not matched to a gene: 5. Germline V gene lookup returns CDR1 MDHEN and CDR2 SYDVKM. CDR3: CASSFSSGRANEQYF. In nucleotides, the CDR3 is TGTGCCAGCAGTTTTTCTAGCGGGAGGGCCAACGAGCAGTACTTC. The variable domain in full, with the rest retrieved from reference TRBV28 and TRBJ2-7, is DVKVTQSSRYLVKRTGEKVFLECVQDMDHENMFWYRQDPGLGLRLIYFSYDVKMKEKGDIPEGYSVSREKKERFSLILESASTNQTSMYLCASSFSSGRANEQYFGPGTRLTVT.

This clonotype was found many times. The genes are TRBV5-1 and TRBJ2-3; 10 bases agree with TRBD1. The CDR3 is 15 residues long. Germline CDR1 reads SGHRS; CDR2 reads YFSETQ. J gave up 4 bases and V 7 bases, and 9 bases lay outside the gene matches. The CDR3 DNA is TGCGCCAGCCGAAGGGGACAGGGGCAATCAGATACGCAGTATTTT. Translation: CASRRGQGQSDTQYF.

The CDR3 region is CASSLATAGQGSYNEQFF. The CDR3 nucleotides read TGTGCCAGCAGCTTGGCAACCGCGGGACAGGGGTCCTACAATGAGCAGTTCTTC. J is TRBJ2-1 and V is TRBV5-6; 10 bases line up with TRBD1. This CDR3 is 18 amino acids long. Germline lookup yields CDR1 SGHDT and CDR2 YYEEEE. With V trimmed by 0 bases and J by 1 base, 7 bases remained unmatched.

This chain links TRBV5-8 with TRBJ2-2; 7 nucleotides match TRBD2. With 3 bases clipped from V and 3 bases from J, the junction kept 8 bases outside the gene matches. Germline V gene data show CDR1 as SGHTS and CDR2 as YDEGEE. This CDR3 comprises 16 residues. The CDR3: CASSSPQGGYTGELFF. CDR3 sequence (DNA): TGTGCCAGCAGCTCCCCCCAGGGAGGGTACACCGGGGAGCTGTTTTTT.

Details on this clonotype: Possible read error: a much larger clone is one base away. V gene TRBV7-2 combines with J gene TRBJ2-5; a weak D match, TRBD1 (6 bases). The CDR3 is 15 residues long. V gave up 11 bases and J gave up 5 bases, with 24 bases separating them. Per the germline V gene, CDR1 is SGHTA and CDR2 is FQGNSA. The CDR3 spells CAGNYQGTVGETQYF. CDR3 bases: TGTGCCGGCAACTATCAGGGGACCGTAGGGGAGACCCAGTACTTC.

This clonotype showed up many times. This chain links TRBV12-3 or TRBV12-4 with TRBJ1-4; D perhaps matches TRBD1 (5 bases). V gave up 6 bases and J gave up 7 bases, with 12 bases separating them. The CDR3 is 13 amino acids. CDR3 loop: CASSRSGVEKLFF. The CDR3, as DNA: TGTGCCAGCAGCCGTTCGGGGGTTGAAAAACTGTTTTTT.

The V call is TRBV9, the J call TRBJ2-7, with TRBD2 matching over 7 bases. Germline V gene lookup returns CDR1 SGDLS and CDR2 YYNGEE. V dropped 4 bases and J dropped 0; count of bases not matched to a gene: 7. The CDR3 totals 15 residues. This CDR3 is CASSPWGEGSYEQYF. DNA of the CDR3: TGTGCCAGCAGCCCTTGGGGGGAGGGCTCCTACGAGCAGTACTTC.

This chain connects TRBV2 to TRBJ2-5, with 8 bases lining up with TRBD2. This CDR3 is 13 amino acids long. Trimming took 5 bases from V and 13 from J; bases not matched to a gene: 12. Germline V CDR1 and CDR2: SNHLY, FYNNEI. Written as DNA, the CDR3 is TGTGCCAGCAGTACTAGCGGAGGTCGGGGAGTGTACTTC. This gives the protein CASSTSGGRGVYF.

This clonotype occurred many times. The J gene is TRBJ1-2, the V gene TRBV3-1; D is unresolved. V shed 2 bases and J shed 10 bases, with 14 bases lying between them. The length of the CDR3 is 13 residues. Germline-derived CDR1 and CDR2 are LGHDT and YNNKEL (reference sequence). CDR3 amino acids: CASSQRPAAVYTF. In DNA, the CDR3 is TGTGCCAGCAGCCAACGTCCAGCGGCAGTCTACACCTTC.

This clonotype has a count of ten or more. V is TRBV12-3 or TRBV12-4 and J is TRBJ2-7; 8 bases map to TRBD1. This CDR3 region has 13 residues. V lost 3 bases, J lost 4 bases, and 2 bases stayed unmatched. CDR3 residues: CASSLDRAYEQYF. The DNA of the CDR3 is TGTGCCAGCAGTTTGGACAGGGCATACGAGCAGTACTTC.

The CDR3 DNA sequence: TGTGCCAGCAGACCTAGCGGGAGGGTCGGTTACGAGCAGTACTTC. This translates into CASRPSGRVGYEQYF. The chain recombines TRBV28 with TRBJ2-7, with TRBD2 matching over 12 bases. The junction had 7 bases not matched to a gene; V was cut back by 6 bases and J by 4 bases. CDR3 length equals 15 residues. Germline lookup yields CDR1 MDHEN and CDR2 SYDVKM.

In its sample, this clonotype was seen a few times. This chain connects TRBV2 to TRBJ2-2; 9 nucleotides agree with TRBD2. Germline V gives CDR1 SNHLY, CDR2 FYNNEI. Trimming removed 5 bases from V and 8 bases from J; junction bases left unmatched: 12. This CDR3 spans 16 amino acids. CDR3 bases: TGTGCCAGCAGTAATTGGACTAGCGCCCTGAGGGGGGAGCTGTTTTTT. It yields the protein CASSNWTSALRGELFF.

This clonotype has a handful of counts. This sequence joins TRBV7-9 and TRBJ2-7; 8 bases match TRBD1. V was clipped by 5 bases and J by 1 base; unmatched bases: 10. The CDR3 consists of 16 residues. The V gene's germline CDR1 is SEHNR and CDR2 FQNEAQ (reference sequence). CDR3 in DNA: TGTGCCAGCAGCCAAACGTCCGGGACAGGATCCTACGAGCAGTACTTC. Translation: CASSQTSGTGSYEQYF.

This clonotype showed up many times. The chain employs TRBV5-1 and TRBJ2-1; D may be TRBD2 (6 bases). The CDR3 is 14 residues long. The V end lost 4 bases, the J end lost 9 bases, and 17 bases lay between the germline ends. The V gene's germline CDR1 is SGHRS and CDR2 YFSETQ. The CDR3 DNA reads TGCGCCAGCAGCCCAAGCGGGTCCCGGCCTGAGCAGTTCTTC. It is translated as CASSPSGSRPEQFF.

The table lists this clonotype with many counts. The chain has TRBV2 and TRBJ2-5, with D tentatively TRBD2 (6 bases). In germline, CDR1 is SNHLY, CDR2 FYNNEI. This CDR3 contains 14 residues. V was cut by 2 bases and J by 3 bases, with 10 bases left in between. Here the CDR3 reads CASSEWAGKETQYF. The CDR3 DNA reads as TGTGCCAGCAGTGAATGGGCGGGGAAAGAGACCCAGTACTTC.

The rearrangement links TRBV11-2 to TRBJ2-5; the D gene is possibly TRBD2 (6 bases). Germline V gene lookup returns CDR1 SGHAT and CDR2 FQNNGV. CDR3 length: 12 residues. Trimming removed 5 bases from V and 5 bases from J, with 9 bases in between. CDR3 sequence (DNA): TGTGCCAGCAGCGGGAGCGGGGAGACCCAGTACTTC. Its translation is CASSGSGETQYF.

The chain has TRBV29-1 and TRBJ2-3; a possible D gene is TRBD1 (5 bases). The CDR3 sequence is 13 residues long. The germline V and J ends were trimmed by 6 bases and 5 bases, with 15 bases remaining between them. Germline V gene sequence: CDR1 SQVTM, CDR2 ANQGSEA. CDR3 protein: CSVYRTLGDTQYF. The DNA of the CDR3 is TGCAGCGTGTACAGGACCTTGGGAGATACGCAGTATTTT.

At least ten counts were recorded for this clonotype. This chain connects TRBV13 to TRBJ2-1; D uncertain. The V end lost 4 bases, the J end lost 7 bases, and 14 bases lay between the germline ends. The germline V gene has CDR1 PRHDT and CDR2 FYEKMQ (reference sequence). CDR3 size: 14 residues. CDR3 nucleotides: TGTGCCAGCAGCTCCAACTCGGACGGTAATGAGCAGTTCTTC. It encodes CASSSNSDGNEQFF.

This clonotype was recorded at least ten times. This chain joins TRBV7-2 and TRBJ2-1; no clear D gene. This CDR3 is built from 17 residues. Trimming took off 5 bases at V and 0 bases at J, with 17 bases between the two ends. Germline V gives CDR1 SGHTA, CDR2 FQGNSA. This chain's CDR3 is CASSPRFDSYSYNEQFF. As DNA, the CDR3 is TGTGCCAGCAGCCCTAGATTCGACTCTTACTCCTACAATGAGCAGTTCTTC.